One and the same sample provided the 20 T cell receptor beta chains below, sequenced in a study of T cell repertoires in cytomegalovirus infection. TCRdb redid the calling of the reads with MiXCR, one entry per CDR3 protein. Here the sample spans some 240,000 distinct CDR3 sequences, 15% to 20% being singletons. The sample was CD8+ T cells from PBMCs. The source of these receptors is a human donor in good health (CMV status not recorded). Some clones in this sample may be carry-over from other donors' samples.

This clonotype was detected ten times or more. This chain uses TRBV7-6 with TRBJ2-3, with TRBD2 identical over 7 bases. Germline CDR1 and CDR2: SGHVS and FNYEAQ. The CDR3 totals 15 residues. V lost 3 bases, J lost 0 bases, and 3 bases stayed unmatched. The CDR3 DNA is TGTGCCAGCAGCTTTGGAGCGGGAAGCACAGATACGCAGTATTTT. Amino acids: CASSFGAGSTDTQYF.

The genes are TRBV29-1 and TRBJ2-7; D not certain. The CDR3 spans 14 residues. V was clipped by 6 bases and J by 6 bases, with 21 bases between them. CDR1 is SQVTM, CDR2 ANQGSEA, per germline. CDR3 sequence reads: CSVAPWAPASEQYF. Written as DNA, the CDR3 is TGCAGCGTGGCCCCTTGGGCCCCCGCTTCCGAGCAGTACTTC.

The J gene is TRBJ1-1, the V gene TRBV4-1; D is possibly TRBD1 (5 bases). V was clipped by 1 base and J by 5 bases, with 14 bases between them. The CDR3 runs 15 residues. CDR1 is MGHRA, CDR2 YSYEKL, per germline. The CDR3 loop reads CASSQAARGLTEAFF. The CDR3, as DNA: TGCGCCAGCAGCCAAGCAGCGAGGGGCCTGACTGAAGCTTTCTTT.

This clonotype was counted ten times or more. The chain joins TRBV4-1 to TRBJ2-2; tentative D call: TRBD1 (6 bases). Germline V gene lookup returns CDR1 MGHRA and CDR2 YSYEKL. Trimming shortened V by 0 bases and J by 1 base, and 6 bases separated the two germline ends. The CDR3 is 15 amino acids. Written as DNA, the CDR3 is TGCGCCAGCAGCCAAGAAGGGGGGAACACCGGGGAGCTGTTTTTT. Translating gives CASSQEGGNTGELFF.

The genes are TRBV2 and TRBJ1-3; D gene ambiguous. The length of the CDR3 is 12 residues. Germline assignment: CDR1 SNHLY and CDR2 FYNNEI. Trimming removed 8 bases at V and 2 bases at J, with 7 bases between. CDR3: CASFWTGNTIYF. The CDR3 DNA is TGTGCCAGCTTCTGGACTGGAAACACCATATATTTT.

This clonotype has at least ten counts. The chain uses TRBV7-9 and TRBJ2-1; 7 bases agree with TRBD1. The CDR3 is 15 amino acids. V lost 5 bases to trimming and J lost 9 bases; unmatched junction nucleotides: 13. Per the germline V gene, CDR1 is SEHNR and CDR2 is FQNEAQ (reference sequence). CDR3: CASSTELDRNTEQFF. The CDR3 bases are TGTGCCAGCAGCACAGAATTGGACAGGAACACTGAGCAGTTCTTC. Variable domain in full (rest from reference TRBV7-9 and TRBJ2-1): DTGVSQNPRHKITKRGQNVTFRCDPISEHNRLYWYRQTLGQGPEFLTYFQNEAQLEKSRLLSDRFSAERPKGSFSTLEIQRTEQGDSAMYLCASSTELDRNTEQFFGPGTRLTVL.

The chain links TRBV12-3 or TRBV12-4 to TRBJ2-7; 11 bases map to TRBD2. This CDR3 is 15 amino acids long. Trimming took 4 bases from V and 4 from J; bases not matched to a gene: 6. This chain's CDR3 is CASSSRLAGIYEQYF. In DNA, the CDR3 is TGTGCCAGCAGTTCACGACTAGCGGGGATATACGAGCAGTACTTC.

CDR3 nucleotides: TGTGCCAGCAGTTACGAACGGGACAGGGCTCTCTTTGCTAATCAGCCCCAGCATTTT. Its protein is CASSYERDRALFANQPQHF. The J gene is TRBJ1-5, the V gene TRBV28; TRBD1 matches at 9 bases. The CDR3 is 19 residues long. V lost 4 bases and J lost 4; bases outside the gene matches: 17. Per the germline V gene, CDR1 is MDHEN and CDR2 is SYDVKM.

This clonotype was observed at least ten times. V gene TRBV7-9 combines with J gene TRBJ2-1, with D perhaps assigned TRBD1 or TRBD2 (5 bases each). CDR1 is SEHNR, CDR2 FQNEAQ, per germline (reference sequence). V lost 1 base to trimming and J lost 9 bases, with 16 bases between them. This CDR3 spans 15 amino acids. The CDR3, as DNA: TGTGCCAGCAGCTTAGGGGGGTCTACAGAAACTGAGCAGTTCTTC. As protein: CASSLGGSTETEQFF.

CDR3 nucleotide sequence: TGTGCCAGCAGCCTAGGCTGGGGGCCGGATGGAAAACTGTTTTTT. It yields the protein CASSLGWGPDGKLFF. The chain carries TRBV28 and TRBJ1-4; a weak D match, TRBD1 (6 bases). CDR3 length equals 15 residues. Trimming left V 6 bases short and J 10 bases short, with 21 bases between. CDR1 and CDR2 from the germline V gene are MDHEN and SYDVKM.

This clonotype was observed a handful of times. The rearrangement joins TRBV20-1 to TRBJ1-1, with TRBD1 as a possible D gene (5 bases). This CDR3 contains 16 residues. Germline CDR1 DFQATT, CDR2 SNEGSKA (reference sequence). Trimming left V 0 bases short and J 7 bases short, with 21 bases between. The CDR3 reads CSARDRILNRQYEAFF. The CDR3 nucleotides read TGCAGTGCTAGAGATCGAATATTGAACAGGCAGTATGAAGCTTTCTTT.

The V and J genes are TRBV29-1 and TRBJ2-1; D may correspond to TRBD1 or TRBD2 (6 bases each). Germline V gene lookup returns CDR1 SQVTM and CDR2 ANQGSEA. This CDR3 comprises 14 residues. V was clipped by 4 bases and J by 7 bases, with 17 bases between them. In DNA form, the CDR3 reads TGCAGCGTTGGTAGGGGGGAGACATGGAATGAGCAGTTCTTC. Amino acids: CSVGRGETWNEQFF.

This clonotype was detected ten times or more. The genes are TRBV10-2 and TRBJ2-3, with 9 bases that match TRBD2. Germline CDR1 is WSHSY and CDR2 is SAAADI. The V segment lost 2 bases and the J segment 0 bases; nucleotides outside the gene matches: 6. This CDR3 region has 17 residues. The CDR3 coding sequence is TGCGCCAGCAGTGAGGCGTCGCTAGCGGGGAGCACAGATACGCAGTATTTT. Its translation is CASSEASLAGSTDTQYF.

This clonotype was seen ten or more times. The genes are TRBV28 and TRBJ2-7; D gene unclear. Per germline, CDR1 MDHEN and CDR2 SYDVKM. V lost 6 bases to trimming and J lost 2 bases, with 8 bases between them. The CDR3 spans 12 residues. The CDR3 reads CASSFEPYEQYF. CDR3 DNA: TGTGCCAGCAGCTTTGAACCCTACGAGCAGTACTTC.

This clonotype showed up just a few times. The chain has TRBV14 and TRBJ1-1; D gene ambiguous. Trimming stripped 4 bases from V and 5 bases from J, with 11 bases between. The CDR3 sequence is 13 residues long. Germline CDR1 and CDR2: SGHDN and FVKESK. In nucleotides, the CDR3 is TGTGCCAGCAGCCTGGTTATGAGAACTGAAGCTTTCTTT. As protein: CASSLVMRTEAFF.

This clonotype was observed a few times. The chain is built from TRBV29-1 and TRBJ2-7; D assignment may be TRBD1 or TRBD2 (6 bases each). The CDR3 runs to 16 residues. Per the germline V gene, CDR1 is SQVTM and CDR2 is ANQGSEA. Trimming took 4 bases from V and 0 from J, leaving 19 bases between them. This chain's CDR3 is CSVGRDTGTPSYEQYF. CDR3 coding DNA: TGCAGCGTTGGCCGAGACACAGGGACTCCCTCCTACGAGCAGTACTTC.

Ten or more counts support this clonotype. The chain joins TRBV7-9 to TRBJ1-1; no clear D. Germline V gives CDR1 SEHNR, CDR2 FQNEAQ (reference sequence). Trimming took 5 bases from V and 4 from J, leaving 14 bases between them. The CDR3 contains 14 residues. The CDR3 DNA reads as TGTGCCAGCAGCCTGTCAGGCGGGGTCACTGAAGCTTTCTTT. This translates into CASSLSGGVTEAFF.

The chain uses TRBV6-2 or TRBV6-3 and TRBJ1-1; TRBD1 might be the D (5 bases). Looked up from germline, CDR1 is MNHEY and CDR2 is SVGEGT. The CDR3 spans 14 residues. V was cut by 1 base and J by 1 base, with 7 bases left in between. The CDR3 loop reads CASSYYGANTEAFF. CDR3 DNA: TGTGCCAGCAGTTACTATGGGGCGAACACTGAAGCTTTCTTT.

This clonotype was seen at least ten times. J is TRBJ1-1 and V is TRBV6-5; TRBD1 agrees at 8 bases. There are 13 residues in the CDR3. The germline CDR1 and CDR2 sequences are MNHEY and SVGAGI. The ends lost 4 bases at V and 7 bases at J; junction bases unmatched: 5. In nucleotides, the CDR3 is TGTGCCAGCAGTTTCCCGGGACAGGTTGAAGCTTTCTTT. It codes for CASSFPGQVEAFF.

The rearrangement uses TRBV6-2 or TRBV6-3 and TRBJ2-5, with TRBD2 matching over 10 bases. The V and J ends lost 7 bases and 4 bases, in that order; junction bases with no gene match: 3. Germline V gene lookup returns CDR1 MNHEY and CDR2 SVGEGT. The CDR3 has 13 residues. CDR3 sequence: CASKERGGETQYF. CDR3 coding DNA: TGTGCCAGCAAAGAGCGGGGGGGAGAGACCCAGTACTTC.